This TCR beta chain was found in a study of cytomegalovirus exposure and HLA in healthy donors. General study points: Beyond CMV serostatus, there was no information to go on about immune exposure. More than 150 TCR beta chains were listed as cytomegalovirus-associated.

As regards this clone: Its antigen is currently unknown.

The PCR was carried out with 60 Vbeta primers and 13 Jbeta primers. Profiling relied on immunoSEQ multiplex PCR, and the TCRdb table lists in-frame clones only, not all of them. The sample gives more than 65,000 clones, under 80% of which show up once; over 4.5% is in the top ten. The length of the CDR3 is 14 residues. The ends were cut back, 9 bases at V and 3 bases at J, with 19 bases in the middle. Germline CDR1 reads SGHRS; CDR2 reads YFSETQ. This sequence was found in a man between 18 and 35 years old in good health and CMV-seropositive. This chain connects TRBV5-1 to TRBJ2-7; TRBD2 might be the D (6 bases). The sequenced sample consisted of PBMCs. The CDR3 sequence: CATASGDFGYEQYF. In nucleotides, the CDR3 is TGCGCCACCGCCTCGGGGGACTTCGGCTACGAGCAGTACTTC.